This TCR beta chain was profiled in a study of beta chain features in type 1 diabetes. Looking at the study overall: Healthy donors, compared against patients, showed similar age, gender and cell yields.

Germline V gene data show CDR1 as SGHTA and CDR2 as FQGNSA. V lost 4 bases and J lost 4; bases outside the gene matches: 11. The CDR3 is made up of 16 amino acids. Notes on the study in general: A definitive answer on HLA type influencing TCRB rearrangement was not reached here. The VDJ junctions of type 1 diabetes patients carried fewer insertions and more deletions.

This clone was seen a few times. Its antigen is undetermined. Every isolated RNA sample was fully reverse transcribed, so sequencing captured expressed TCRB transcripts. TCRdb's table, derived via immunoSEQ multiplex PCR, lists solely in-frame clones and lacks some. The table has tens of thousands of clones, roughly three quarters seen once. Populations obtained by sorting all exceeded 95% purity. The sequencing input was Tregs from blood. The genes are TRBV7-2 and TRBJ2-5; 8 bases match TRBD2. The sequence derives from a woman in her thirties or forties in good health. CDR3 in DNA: TGTGCCAGCAGCTCGTCAGCGGGGGTGAGAGGAGAGACCCAGTACTTC. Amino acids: CASSSSAGVRGETQYF.